This TCR beta chain comes out of a study of blood T cells in healthy people across ages. Sample-barcoded 5' priming and a J-beta primer mix drove a second PCR of roughly 6 to 12 cycles. TCRdb reanalysed the 5' RACE reads using MiXCR and keeps one entry per CDR3 protein. In the table there are around 850,000 distinct CDR3 sequences, under 40% of which are singletons. This clonotype was found many times. The germline V and J ends were trimmed by 6 bases and 4 bases, with 18 bases remaining between them. Germline V gene lookup returns CDR1 DFQATT and CDR2 SNEGSKA (reference sequence). The CDR3 totals 14 residues.

This receptor was taken from a young man in good health. Sequencing input: blood. This chain uses TRBV20-1 with TRBJ1-2; D is unresolved. The CDR3 loop is CSAERGSRGYGYTF. The CDR3 DNA is TGCAGTGCCGAAAGAGGCTCTCGGGGCTATGGCTACACCTTC.